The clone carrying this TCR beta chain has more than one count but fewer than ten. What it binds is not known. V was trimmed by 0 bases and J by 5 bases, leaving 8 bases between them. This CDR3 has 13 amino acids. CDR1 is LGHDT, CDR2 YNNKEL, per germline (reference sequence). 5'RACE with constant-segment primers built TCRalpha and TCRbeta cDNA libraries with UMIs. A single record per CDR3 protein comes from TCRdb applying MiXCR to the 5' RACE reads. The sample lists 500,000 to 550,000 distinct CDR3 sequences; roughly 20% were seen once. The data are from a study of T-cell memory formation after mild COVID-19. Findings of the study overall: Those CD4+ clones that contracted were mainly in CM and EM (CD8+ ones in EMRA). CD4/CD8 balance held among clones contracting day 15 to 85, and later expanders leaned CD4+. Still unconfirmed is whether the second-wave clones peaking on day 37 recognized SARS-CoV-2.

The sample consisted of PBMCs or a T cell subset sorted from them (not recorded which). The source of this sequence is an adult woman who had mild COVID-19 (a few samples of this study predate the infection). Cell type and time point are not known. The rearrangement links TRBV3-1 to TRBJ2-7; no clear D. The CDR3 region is CASSQDPPDEQYF. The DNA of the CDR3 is TGTGCCAGCAGCCAAGATCCCCCTGACGAGCAGTACTTC.